The 21 T cell receptor beta chains below were found in one sample sequenced in a study of blood T cell repertoires in COVID-19. Measured with immunoSEQ multiplex PCR; TCRdb has only the in-frame clones, and not every one. The sample includes about 180,000 clones, under 90% of them seen just once. Input material: peripheral blood. The receptors were sampled from a woman aged 80 or over with active or convalescent COVID-19.

The chain is built from TRBV5-1 and TRBJ2-4, with D tentatively TRBD1 (5 bases). Germline CDR1 is SGHRS and CDR2 is YFSETQ. Trimming shortened V by 4 bases and J by 0 bases, and 14 bases separated the two germline ends. This CDR3 region has 16 residues. The CDR3 bases are TGCGCCAGCAGCCCGAATCTGGACACAGCCAAAAACATTCAGTACTTC. Translating gives CASSPNLDTAKNIQYF.

V gene TRBV9 combines with J gene TRBJ2-7, with 9 bases matching TRBD2. CDR3 size: 15 residues. The germline gives CDR1 SGDLS, CDR2 YYNGEE. V shed 3 bases and J 4 bases; nucleotides not matched to a gene: 8. CDR3 bases: TGTGCCAGCAGCGGTAGCGGGAGTGGCATGTACGAGCAGTACTTC. Translating gives CASSGSGSGMYEQYF.

As to this clone: Other DNA sequences in the same sample also yield this CDR3. The CDR3 region is CASSQQGSYGYTF. CDR3 nucleotides: TGTGCCAGCAGCCAACAGGGATCGTATGGCTACACCTTC. The genes are TRBV12-3 or TRBV12-4 and TRBJ1-2; possible D gene TRBD1, 6 bases. V dropped 6 bases and J dropped 5 bases, with 13 bases sitting between them. The CDR3 length is 13 residues.

Here the CDR3 DNA reads TGTGCCAGTAGCTTGGACAGGGCTGGAAACACCATATATTTT. This translates into CASSLDRAGNTIYF. V gene TRBV19 combines with J gene TRBJ1-3, with 8 bases fitting TRBD1. The V gene's germline CDR1 is LNHDA and CDR2 SQIVND (reference sequence). V lost 6 bases and J lost 2; bases outside the gene matches: 3. The CDR3 extends over 14 amino acids.

The sample holds many counts of this clone. The V call is TRBV5-1, the J call TRBJ1-6, with 9 bases matching TRBD1. CDR1 is SGHRS, CDR2 YFSETQ, per germline. This CDR3 comprises 14 residues. With 5 bases clipped from V and 9 bases from J, the junction kept 6 bases outside the gene matches. DNA of the CDR3: TGCGCCAGCAGACTGGACAGGGGCGGTTCACCCCTCCACTTT. Its protein product is CASRLDRGGSPLHF.

The chain joins TRBV7-9 to TRBJ1-1; 8 bases are shared with TRBD1. Germline V gives CDR1 SEHNR, CDR2 FQNEAQ (reference sequence). This CDR3 spans 13 amino acids. V shed 3 bases, J shed 6 bases, and the junction held 3 bases outside the gene matches. The CDR3 sequence: CASSFDRGAEAFF. CDR3 sequence (DNA): TGTGCCAGCAGCTTCGACAGGGGTGCTGAAGCTTTCTTT. Full variable domain (missing parts from reference TRBV7-9 and TRBJ1-1): DTGVSQNPRHKITKRGQNVTFRCDPISEHNRLYWYRQTLGQGPEFLTYFQNEAQLEKSRLLSDRFSAERPKGSFSTLEIQRTEQGDSAMYLCASSFDRGAEAFFGQGTRLTVV.

V gene TRBV5-1 combines with J gene TRBJ2-7; 10 nucleotides line up with TRBD2. There are 15 residues in the CDR3. Germline assignment: CDR1 SGHRS and CDR2 YFSETQ. Trimming took 0 bases from V and 6 from J; bases not matched to a gene: 6. CDR3 protein: CASSLGIAGGLEQYF. CDR3 in DNA: TGCGCCAGCAGCTTGGGGATAGCGGGAGGCCTCGAGCAGTACTTC.

The chain is built from TRBV5-4 and TRBJ2-5; 11 bases agree with TRBD2. In germline, CDR1 is SGHNT, CDR2 YYREEE (reference sequence). The CDR3 loop spans 15 amino acids. The V segment lost 4 bases and the J segment 5 bases; nucleotides outside the gene matches: 7. CDR3 sequence (DNA): TGTGCCAGCAGCGGAACTAGCGGGAGTTACGAGACCCAGTACTTC. This sequence encodes CASSGTSGSYETQYF.

The rearrangement links TRBV5-1 to TRBJ1-1, with 9 bases identical to TRBD1. The CDR3 has 13 amino acids. Trimming at V came to 5 bases and at J to 6 bases, leaving 5 bases not matched to a gene. The germline gives CDR1 SGHRS, CDR2 YFSETQ. The CDR3 bases are TGCGCCAGCAGGTCGGACAGGGGTGCTGAAGCTTTCTTT. Its protein product is CASRSDRGAEAFF.

V and J are TRBV28 and TRBJ1-4; weak D call: TRBD1 (5 bases). Germline CDR1 is MDHEN and CDR2 is SYDVKM. V shed 5 bases and J shed 7 bases, with 11 bases lying between them. The CDR3 length is 13 residues. CDR3 nucleotide sequence: TGTGCCAGCAGTGGGGGGGGAGGTGAAAAACTGTTTTTT. The encoded protein is CASSGGGGEKLFF. Drawing the rest from reference TRBV28 and TRBJ1-4, the complete variable domain is DVKVTQSSRYLVKRTGEKVFLECVQDMDHENMFWYRQDPGLGLRLIYFSYDVKMKEKGDIPEGYSVSREKKERFSLILESASTNQTSMYLCASSGGGGEKLFFGSGTQLSVL.

The CDR3 protein is CASSGRTGVRAFF. The CDR3 nucleotides read TGCGCCAGCAGTGGGAGAACAGGGGTTCGAGCTTTCTTT. The V gene is TRBV10-1, the J gene TRBJ1-1; 7 bases agree with TRBD1. This CDR3 spans 13 amino acids. V was clipped by 4 bases and J by 10 bases; unmatched bases: 9. CDR1 and CDR2 (germline): WNHNN, SYGVQD (reference sequence).

The chain has TRBV12-3 or TRBV12-4 and TRBJ1-2; the D gene is possibly TRBD1 (5 bases). The CDR3 extends over 13 amino acids. With 7 bases removed from V and 7 bases from J, the gap between germline ends came to 16 bases. The CDR3 DNA is TGTGCCAGCACCGGGGGGTCCGGGAGTGGCTACACCTTC. Its protein product is CASTGGSGSGYTF.

The CDR3 nucleotides are TGTGCCTGGAGTTCAGGGGGCGAAGGAGATACGCAGTATTTT. Translation: CAWSSGGEGDTQYF. The V gene is TRBV30, the J gene TRBJ2-3, with 8 bases aligning to TRBD1. Per germline, CDR1 GTSNPN and CDR2 SVGIG (reference sequence). With V trimmed by 2 bases and J by 5 bases, 6 bases remained unmatched. There are 14 residues in the CDR3.

This clone was counted once. The chain has TRBV3-1 (or the pseudogene TRBV3-2) and TRBJ2-3; 9 bases match TRBD2. Germline lookup yields CDR1 LGHDT and CDR2 YNNKEL (reference sequence). The V gene end was trimmed by 4 bases and the J gene end by 0 bases; junction bases not matched to a gene: 2. The CDR3 sequence is 15 residues long. The CDR3 here is CASSLLAGSTDTQYF. DNA for the CDR3: TGTGCCAGCAGCCTTCTAGCGGGAAGCACAGATACGCAGTATTTT.

The chain is built from TRBV2 and TRBJ2-1; TRBD2 matches at 11 bases. This CDR3 region has 14 residues. Germline V lookup: CDR1 SNHLY, CDR2 FYNNEI. V gave up 6 bases and J gave up 3 bases; unmatched junction bases: 1. CDR3 nucleotides: TGTGCCAGCAGCGGGACTAGCGGCTACAATGAGCAGTTCTTC. Translated, it gives CASSGTSGYNEQFF.

This clone showed up just once. This chain uses TRBV11-3 with TRBJ2-1; TRBD2 might be the D (5 bases). CDR1 SGHNT and CDR2 YENEEA come from the germline V gene. The CDR3 totals 15 residues. V was shortened by 5 bases and J by 0 bases, with 11 bases between the two germline ends. The CDR3 coding sequence is TGTGCCAGCAGCCCTGGACTGAGCTCCTACAATGAGCAGTTCTTC. This translates into CASSPGLSSYNEQFF.

The chain carries TRBV28 and TRBJ2-2; D call uncertain. The CDR3 spans 11 residues. Trimming took 4 bases from V and 9 from J, leaving 6 bases between them. Germline V gene sequence: CDR1 MDHEN, CDR2 SYDVKM. CDR3 DNA: TGTGCCAGCAGTTCTGTTAGGGAGCTGTTTTTT. Translated, it gives CASSSVRELFF.

V is TRBV9 and J is TRBJ2-1; no reliable D call. The ends were cut back, 0 bases at V and 9 bases at J, with 10 bases in the middle. Germline CDR1 SGDLS, CDR2 YYNGEE. This CDR3 has 13 residues. In nucleotides, the CDR3 is TGTGCCAGCAGCGTAGGTATAACGAGTGAGCAGTTCTTC. This gives the protein CASSVGITSEQFF.

The V gene is TRBV30, the J gene TRBJ1-2; a weak D match, TRBD1 (6 bases). The CDR3 is 15 residues long. Germline assignment: CDR1 GTSNPN and CDR2 SVGIG (reference sequence). V was cut by 1 base and J by 2 bases, with 14 bases left in between. DNA of the CDR3: TGTGCCTGGAGTGGACATCAGGGGCCCAACTATGGCTACACCTTC. Its protein product is CAWSGHQGPNYGYTF. The full variable domain, its missing parts supplied by reference TRBV30 and TRBJ1-2, is SQTIHQWPATLVQPVGSPLSLECTVEGTSNPNLYWYRQAAGRGLQLLFYSVGIGQISSEVPQNLSASRPQDRQFILSSKKLLLSDSGFYLCAWSGHQGPNYGYTFGSGTRLTVV.

J is TRBJ1-5 and V is TRBV29-1, with TRBD1 as a possible D gene (6 bases). CDR1 and CDR2 from the germline V gene are SQVTM and ANQGSEA. V lost 4 bases and J lost 1, with 11 bases in between. This CDR3 is built from 14 residues. CDR3 nucleotides: TGCAGCGTTGCAAGCGGGACAAGCAATCAGCCCCAGCATTTT. Translation: CSVASGTSNQPQHF. The whole variable domain, filled in from reference TRBV29-1 and TRBJ1-5, reads SAVISQKPSRDICQRGTSLTIQCQVDSQVTMMFWYRQQPGQSLTLIATANQGSEATYESGFVIDKFPISRPNLTFSTLTVSNMSPEDSSIYLCSVASGTSNQPQHFGDGTRLSIL.

In its sample, this clone was seen once. The genes are TRBV5-1 and TRBJ2-5, with 7 bases matching TRBD1. Germline V lookup: CDR1 SGHRS, CDR2 YFSETQ. V was clipped by 0 bases and J by 4 bases; unmatched bases: 6. CDR3 length: 15 amino acids. CDR3 amino acids: CASSLGQGSRETQYF. CDR3 DNA: TGCGCCAGCAGCTTGGGACAGGGCTCAAGAGAGACCCAGTACTTC.